This TCR beta chain was captured in a study of blood T cell repertoires in COVID-19. Study-level background: From T cells, B-cell-depleted T cells, or PBMCs came the material, which was cDNA or gDNA.

Profiling relied on immunoSEQ multiplex PCR, and the TCRdb table lists in-frame clones only, not all of them. This table has fewer than 80,000 clones, more than 90% appearing once. The material sequenced was peripheral blood. The TCR originated in a woman of 80 years or more with active or convalescent COVID-19.

CDR3 protein: CASSPGARAPQHF. CDR3 DNA sequence: TGTGCCAGCAGTCCAGGGGCCAGAGCGCCCCAGCATTTT. The rearrangement links TRBV2 to TRBJ1-5, with D perhaps TRBD1 (6 bases). Per germline, CDR1 SNHLY and CDR2 FYNNEI. The CDR3 is made up of 13 amino acids. V was trimmed by 5 bases and J by 9 bases, leaving 14 bases between them.